Shown below are 30 T cell receptor beta chains from a single sample sequenced in a study of blood T cells in healthy people across ages. A second PCR of 7 to 11 cycles used a sample-barcoded 5' primer and a J-beta primer mix. TCRdb passed the 5' RACE reads through MiXCR, listing each CDR3 protein once. The table includes around 520,000 distinct CDR3 sequences, roughly a quarter detected once. This same sample was also part of a study on T cells of mothers and their children.

The specimen sequenced was blood. These receptors originate from a boy aged 2 to 9 in good health.

The V gene is TRBV4-2, the J gene TRBJ2-5; D gene unclear. Matching the DNA end better, TRBJ2-7 makes the J call doubtful. The CDR3 runs 15 residues. Germline V gene lookup returns CDR1 LGHNA and CDR2 YNFKEQ. CDR3 bases: TGTGCCAGCAGCCAAGTAGTGGGCAGCCACTACGAGCAGTACTTC. It yields the protein CASSQVVGSHYEQYF.

In its sample, this clonotype was seen a few times. This chain connects TRBV4-2 to TRBJ2-7; 15 bases agree with TRBD2. CDR3 length: 16 residues. V was clipped by 2 bases and J by 6 bases; unmatched bases: 5. Germline V gene data show CDR1 as LGHNA and CDR2 as YNFKEQ. CDR3 residues: CASSQPGLAGGSEQYF. The CDR3 DNA reads as TGTGCCAGCAGCCAACCGGGACTAGCGGGAGGAAGCGAGCAGTACTTC.

The rearrangement uses TRBV30 and TRBJ2-3; TRBD2 might be the D (6 bases). In germline, CDR1 is GTSNPN, CDR2 SVGIG (reference sequence). The CDR3 runs 17 residues. V dropped 2 bases and J dropped 1 base, with 19 bases sitting between them. The CDR3 is CAWSPQAGRRGTDTQYF. In DNA, the CDR3 is TGTGCCTGGAGTCCACAGGCGGGGCGGCGGGGCACAGATACGCAGTATTTT.

This clonotype was seen more than once but under ten times. The chain is built from TRBV20-1 and TRBJ2-5; D might be TRBD1 (6 bases). Between the trimmed V and J ends, which lost 4 bases and 2 bases, there was a span of 11 bases. CDR3 length: 13 amino acids. Germline lookup yields CDR1 DFQATT and CDR2 SNEGSKA (reference sequence). This CDR3 reads CSATGEGQETQYF. CDR3 nucleotide sequence: TGCAGTGCTACAGGGGAAGGGCAAGAGACCCAGTACTTC.

Only a few counts were recorded for this clonotype. The chain couples TRBV10-2 to TRBJ2-1; D is unclear. Trimming removed 4 bases at V and 4 bases at J, with 5 bases between. In germline, CDR1 is WSHSY, CDR2 SAAADI. The CDR3 runs to 12 residues. The CDR3 DNA is TGCGCCAGCAGTGCTAGGTACAATGAGCAGTTCTTC. Protein product: CASSARYNEQFF.

In its sample, this clonotype was seen a few times. This rearrangement joins TRBV6-5 to TRBJ2-7; D gene uncertain. The CDR3 has 12 residues. Looked up from germline, CDR1 is MNHEY and CDR2 is SVGAGI. The ends were cut back, 1 base at V and 7 bases at J, with 8 bases in the middle. The chain's CDR3 is CASSYLGREQYF. In DNA form, the CDR3 reads TGTGCCAGCAGTTACTTGGGCAGGGAGCAGTACTTC.

V gene TRBV14 combines with J gene TRBJ2-1; the D gene could be TRBD1 or TRBD2 (6 bases each). Germline V gene lookup returns CDR1 SGHDN and CDR2 FVKESK. The V gene lost 8 bases and the J gene lost 3 bases, with 17 bases spanning the gap. CDR3 length equals 15 residues. The CDR3 loop reads CASRKGGGFYNEQFF. CDR3 nucleotides: TGTGCCAGCCGAAAGGGGGGAGGCTTCTACAATGAGCAGTTCTTC.

V is TRBV28 and J is TRBJ2-1, with 8 nucleotides matching TRBD2. V lost 6 bases and J lost 6; bases outside the gene matches: 13. Germline CDR1 MDHEN, CDR2 SYDVKM. The CDR3 contains 16 residues. CDR3 bases: TGTGCCAGCAGCCCCCAGTGGGCGGGACTAGTCAATGAGCAGTTCTTC. Its protein product is CASSPQWAGLVNEQFF.

The genes are TRBV29-1 and TRBJ1-1, with 11 bases fitting TRBD1. The germline V gene has CDR1 SQVTM and CDR2 ANQGSEA. The J segment lost 6 bases and the V segment lost 6 bases, leaving 9 bases of the junction unmatched. The CDR3 has 14 residues. In DNA form, the CDR3 reads TGCAGCGTGGGAACCGGACAGGGGGCTGCTGAAGCTTTCTTT. It is translated as CSVGTGQGAAEAFF.

This rearrangement joins TRBV5-4 to TRBJ2-4; 8 bases map to TRBD2. CDR1 is SGHNT and CDR2 is YYREEE in the germline V gene (reference sequence). The CDR3 contains 15 residues. Unmatched junction bases numbered 8, after V lost 3 bases and J lost 6 bases. The CDR3 DNA reads TGTGCCAGCAGCTCCGGGGGGGAAGAGGGAAACATTCAGTACTTC. It is translated as CASSSGGEEGNIQYF.

This sequence joins TRBV7-8 and TRBJ2-2; no definite D call. The CDR3 is 16 amino acids. Between the trimmed V and J ends, which lost 2 bases and 5 bases, there was a span of 15 bases. CDR1 and CDR2 (germline): SGHVS, FQNEAQ. The CDR3 nucleotides read TGTGCCAGCAGCTTACCTGTTCCCAGTGGGACCGGGGAGCTGTTTTTT. Its protein product is CASSLPVPSGTGELFF.

Only a few counts were recorded for this clonotype. V usage is TRBV7-9 and J usage is TRBJ2-5; D gene unclear. V shed 4 bases and J shed 2 bases, with 5 bases lying between them. In germline, CDR1 is SEHNR, CDR2 FQNEAQ (reference sequence). This CDR3 has 12 amino acids. The CDR3 region has the DNA TGTGCCAGCAGCTGGCTGCAAGAGACCCAGTACTTC. Translating gives CASSWLQETQYF.

V usage is TRBV9 and J usage is TRBJ2-7; TRBD1 agrees at 7 bases. CDR3 length equals 15 residues. The junction had 4 bases not matched to a gene; V was cut back by 0 bases and J by 1 base. Germline V gene data show CDR1 as SGDLS and CDR2 as YYNGEE. The DNA of the CDR3 is TGTGCCAGCAGCGTAGGACAGGGAGTTTCCTACGAGCAGTACTTC. This sequence encodes CASSVGQGVSYEQYF.

The chain is built from TRBV5-5 and TRBJ1-5; D call uncertain. The CDR3 has 15 residues. Trimming left V 0 bases short and J 7 bases short, with 14 bases between. CDR1 and CDR2 from the germline V gene are SGHKS and YYEKEE (reference sequence). The CDR3 DNA reads TGTGCCAGCAGCTTGGAAGGGAACAGTGGCCAGCCCCAGCATTTT. Encoded protein: CASSLEGNSGQPQHF. Complete variable domain (other parts from reference TRBV5-5 and TRBJ1-5): DAGVTQSPTHLIKTRGQQVTLRCSPISGHKSVSWYQQVLGQGPQFIFQYYEKEERGRGNFPDRFSARQFPNYSSELNVNALLLGDSALYLCASSLEGNSGQPQHFGDGTRLSIL.

Only a few counts were recorded for this clonotype. This sequence joins TRBV5-8 and TRBJ2-5; TRBD1 agrees at 7 bases. The DNA end is more similar to TRBJ2-7, so the J call may be wrong. The CDR3 consists of 14 residues. Germline V gene sequence: CDR1 SGHTS, CDR2 YDEGEE. The CDR3 reads CASSSDREPYEQYF. The CDR3 bases are TGTGCCAGCAGCTCCGACAGGGAACCCTACGAGCAGTACTTC.

The chain is built from TRBV2 and TRBJ1-1; a weak D match, TRBD1 (5 bases). Trimming removed 1 base at V and 0 bases at J, with 9 bases between. Per the germline V gene, CDR1 is SNHLY and CDR2 is FYNNEI. The CDR3 is 15 amino acids. The CDR3 coding sequence is TGTGCCAGCAGTGAAGGACAGAGAGTGAACACTGAAGCTTTCTTT. It yields the protein CASSEGQRVNTEAFF.

This chain connects TRBV20-1 to TRBJ1-2; 9 bases map to TRBD1. This CDR3 has 19 residues. With V trimmed by 1 base and J by 0 bases, 15 bases remained unmatched. The V gene's germline CDR1 is DFQATT and CDR2 SNEGSKA (reference sequence). Here the CDR3 DNA reads TGCAGTGCTAGAGCCGGAACCGGGACAGGGCTCCTTGCTAACTATGGCTACACCTTC. Protein sequence: CSARAGTGTGLLANYGYTF.

J is TRBJ2-5 and V is TRBV19; weak D call: TRBD1 (6 bases). Trimming took off 6 bases at V and 1 base at J, with 18 bases between the two ends. CDR1 is LNHDA, CDR2 SQIVND, per germline (reference sequence). This CDR3 is 16 amino acids long. The DNA of the CDR3 is TGTGCCAGTAGCGCGACCGGGACACCACCCCAAGAGACCCAGTACTTC. Translated: CASSATGTPPQETQYF.

This clonotype was seen a few times. The J gene is TRBJ2-4, the V gene TRBV7-9; no clear D. Trimming removed 5 bases at V and 1 base at J, with 21 bases between. The CDR3 covers 18 residues. Germline V gene sequence: CDR1 SEHNR, CDR2 FQNEAQ (reference sequence). The chain's CDR3 is CASSRFGVVRPAKNIQYF. The CDR3 DNA follows: TGTGCCAGCAGCCGATTCGGCGTCGTAAGGCCTGCCAAAAACATTCAGTACTTC.

This clonotype was detected only a few times. The genes are TRBV4-2 and TRBJ2-2; D unclear. CDR1 is LGHNA, CDR2 YNFKEQ, per germline. With 1 base removed from V and 1 base from J, the gap between germline ends came to 4 bases. CDR3 length equals 14 residues. The CDR3 protein is CASSQVGNTGELFF. In DNA, the CDR3 is TGTGCCAGCAGCCAAGTTGGGAACACCGGGGAGCTGTTTTTT.

This clonotype was seen more than once but under ten times. V and J are TRBV10-3 and TRBJ2-5; D is possibly TRBD2 (7 bases). The V and J ends lost 3 bases and 7 bases respectively, with 18 bases between them. The CDR3 has 15 amino acids. The germline gives CDR1 ENHRY, CDR2 SYGVKD. The CDR3 sequence is CAISDAAGGLGTQYF. The CDR3 coding sequence is TGTGCCATCAGTGATGCTGCCGGGGGGCTCGGGACCCAGTACTTC.

V is TRBV28 and J is TRBJ2-1, with 10 bases aligning to TRBD1. The CDR3 length is 16 residues. Trimming took 7 bases from V and 6 from J; bases not matched to a gene: 12. The germline gives CDR1 MDHEN, CDR2 SYDVKM. The CDR3 bases are TGTGCCAGCACCCTTCCCGGGACAGGGGTCCTCAATGAGCAGTTCTTC. This encodes CASTLPGTGVLNEQFF.

This clonotype was found many times. V is TRBV10-3 and J is TRBJ1-2; 9 bases agree with TRBD1. Unmatched junction bases numbered 3, after V lost 2 bases and J lost 2 bases. Germline loops: CDR1 ENHRY, CDR2 SYGVKD. The CDR3 contains 15 residues. The CDR3 region is CAISEGGQGNYGYTF. CDR3 nucleotides: TGTGCCATCAGTGAGGGAGGACAGGGGAACTATGGCTACACCTTC.

This clonotype was observed a handful of times. The chain joins TRBV27 to TRBJ1-5, with unresolved D. CDR1 is MNHEY and CDR2 is SMNVEV in the germline V gene (reference sequence). There are 14 residues in the CDR3. V lost 4 bases to trimming and J lost 2 bases, with 9 bases between them. DNA for the CDR3: TGTGCCAGCAGTTCACCCAGTCGCAATCAGCCCCAGCATTTT. Protein: CASSSPSRNQPQHF.

V gene TRBV7-3 combines with J gene TRBJ2-1, with TRBD2 as a possible D gene (6 bases). Deletions cut 1 base from V and 6 bases from J, with 13 bases between. The length of the CDR3 is 15 residues. Germline V gives CDR1 SGHTA, CDR2 FQGTGA. The CDR3: CASSLMGGRSNEQFF. CDR3 DNA: TGTGCCAGCAGCTTAATGGGGGGAAGGAGCAATGAGCAGTTCTTC.

This clonotype turned up a few times. The chain links TRBV7-2 to TRBJ2-7; no firm D call. Per the germline V gene, CDR1 is SGHTA and CDR2 is FQGNSA. CDR3 length: 13 amino acids. With 3 bases removed from V and 0 bases from J, the gap between germline ends came to 6 bases. The CDR3, as DNA: TGTGCCAGCAGCTTCCAGAGCTCCTACGAGCAGTACTTC. Translating it yields CASSFQSSYEQYF.

The chain joins TRBV4-2 to TRBJ2-1; 8 positions agree with TRBD2. The CDR3 contains 16 residues. V shed 2 bases and J 5 bases; nucleotides not matched to a gene: 8. Germline CDR1 reads LGHNA; CDR2 reads YNFKEQ. The CDR3 loop reads CASSQFGAGDNNEQFF. The CDR3 DNA reads as TGTGCCAGCAGCCAATTTGGAGCGGGGGATAACAATGAGCAGTTCTTC.

The chain recombines TRBV20-1 with TRBJ1-2, with a tentative D call TRBD1 (6 bases). Germline CDR1 is DFQATT and CDR2 is SNEGSKA (reference sequence). Trimming took off 6 bases at V and 4 bases at J, with 15 bases between the two ends. The CDR3 sequence is 13 residues long. The CDR3 spells CSAPPGVTYGYTF. The CDR3 coding sequence is TGCAGTGCCCCCCCAGGGGTCACCTATGGCTACACCTTC.

This sequence joins TRBV24-1 and TRBJ2-5, with 9 bases fitting TRBD1. This CDR3 has 15 amino acids. Per the germline V gene, CDR1 is KGHDR and CDR2 is SFDVKD. With 4 bases clipped from V and 3 bases from J, the junction kept 5 bases outside the gene matches. CDR3 loop: CATSDPGQGEETQYF. The CDR3 bases are TGTGCCACCAGTGACCCGGGACAGGGTGAAGAGACCCAGTACTTC.

This clonotype was detected ten times or more. This sequence joins TRBV6-6 and TRBJ2-5, with a tentative D call TRBD1 (6 bases). The V gene's germline CDR1 is MNHNY and CDR2 SVGAGI (reference sequence). CDR3 length: 13 residues. V was cut by 5 bases and J by 7 bases, with 14 bases left in between. In nucleotides, the CDR3 is TGTGCCAGCAGTAGCACACAGGGCGGGACCCAGTACTTC. It yields the protein CASSSTQGGTQYF.